The clone carrying this TCR beta chain was seen ten or more times. Its antigen remains unknown. This sample was taken from a study of T cells in Graves' hyperthyroidism and ophthalmopathy. RNA transcripts were the template for amplifying TCR beta CDR3 regions. With the HTBI primer set, the TCR CDR3 went through a first round of RT-PCR. TCRdb fed the multiplex PCR reads into MiXCR, producing one record per CDR3 protein. This table holds approximately 700,000 distinct CDR3 sequences, approximately 16% found once. Study-level findings and limits: Most thyroid-expanded clonotypes above 0.001 were also found in blood.

The CDR3 has 12 amino acids. With 4 bases clipped from V and 11 bases from J, the junction kept 7 bases outside the gene matches. CDR1 and CDR2 (germline): LGHDT, YNNKEL (reference sequence). No progression to ophthalmopathy during 18 months of follow-up defined stable disease. Diagnostic assessment was based on clinical symptoms, serum thyroxine and TRAb, thyroid ultrasound and orbital computed tomography. Sequenced input: blood. This rearrangement joins TRBV3-1 to TRBJ1-2, with 7 bases identical to TRBD1. The receptor was derived from a man aged 18 to 29 with Graves' hyperthyroidism. The CDR3 DNA is TGTGCCAGCAGCCTGCGGACAGGCCCATACACCTTC. Translation: CASSLRTGPYTF.